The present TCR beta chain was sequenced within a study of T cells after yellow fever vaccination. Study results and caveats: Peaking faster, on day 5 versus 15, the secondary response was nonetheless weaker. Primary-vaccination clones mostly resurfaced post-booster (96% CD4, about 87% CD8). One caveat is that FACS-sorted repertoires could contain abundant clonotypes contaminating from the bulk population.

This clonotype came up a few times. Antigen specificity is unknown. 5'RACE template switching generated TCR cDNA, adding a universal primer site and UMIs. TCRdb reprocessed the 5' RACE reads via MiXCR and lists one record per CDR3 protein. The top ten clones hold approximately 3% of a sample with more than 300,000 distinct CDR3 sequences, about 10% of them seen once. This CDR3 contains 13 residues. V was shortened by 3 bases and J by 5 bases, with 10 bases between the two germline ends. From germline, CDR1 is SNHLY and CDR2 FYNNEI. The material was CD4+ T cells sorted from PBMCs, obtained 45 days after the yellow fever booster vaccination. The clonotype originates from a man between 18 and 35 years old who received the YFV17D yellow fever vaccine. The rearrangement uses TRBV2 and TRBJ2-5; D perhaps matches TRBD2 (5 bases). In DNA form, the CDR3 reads TGTGCCAGCAGTGAGCTTCCGGGGGAGACCCAGTACTTC. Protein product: CASSELPGETQYF.